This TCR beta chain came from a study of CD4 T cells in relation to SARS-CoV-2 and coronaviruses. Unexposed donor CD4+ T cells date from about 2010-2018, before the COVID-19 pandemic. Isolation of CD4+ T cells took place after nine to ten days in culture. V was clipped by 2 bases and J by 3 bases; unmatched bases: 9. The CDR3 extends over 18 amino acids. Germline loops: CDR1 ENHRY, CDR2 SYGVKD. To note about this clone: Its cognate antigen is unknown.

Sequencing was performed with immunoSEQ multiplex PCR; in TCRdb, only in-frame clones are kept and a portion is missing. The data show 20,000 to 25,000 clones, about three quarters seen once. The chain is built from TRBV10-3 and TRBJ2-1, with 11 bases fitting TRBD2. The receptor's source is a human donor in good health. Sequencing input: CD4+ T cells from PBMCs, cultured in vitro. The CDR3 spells CAISEGSSGGGLYNEQFF. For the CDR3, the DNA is TGTGCCATCAGTGAGGGGAGTAGCGGGGGGGGTCTCTACAATGAGCAGTTCTTC.